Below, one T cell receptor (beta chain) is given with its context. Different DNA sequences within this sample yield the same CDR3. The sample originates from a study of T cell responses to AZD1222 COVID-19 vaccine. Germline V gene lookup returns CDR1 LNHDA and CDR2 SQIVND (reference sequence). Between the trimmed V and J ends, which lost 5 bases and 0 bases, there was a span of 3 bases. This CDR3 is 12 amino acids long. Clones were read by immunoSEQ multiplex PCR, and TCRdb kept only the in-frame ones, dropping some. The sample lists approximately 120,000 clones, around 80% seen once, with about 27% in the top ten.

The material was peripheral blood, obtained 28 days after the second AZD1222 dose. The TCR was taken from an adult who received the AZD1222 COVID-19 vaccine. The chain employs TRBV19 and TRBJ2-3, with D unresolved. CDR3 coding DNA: TGTGCCAGTAGTCCCAGCACAGATACGCAGTATTTT. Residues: CASSPSTDTQYF.